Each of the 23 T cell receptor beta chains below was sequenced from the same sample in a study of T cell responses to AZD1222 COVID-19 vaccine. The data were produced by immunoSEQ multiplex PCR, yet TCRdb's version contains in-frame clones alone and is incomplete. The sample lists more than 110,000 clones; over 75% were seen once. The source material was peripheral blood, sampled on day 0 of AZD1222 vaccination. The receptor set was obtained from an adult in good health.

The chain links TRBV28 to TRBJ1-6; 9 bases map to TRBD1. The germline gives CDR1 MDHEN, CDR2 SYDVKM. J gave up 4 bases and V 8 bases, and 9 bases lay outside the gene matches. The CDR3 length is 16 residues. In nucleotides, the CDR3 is TGTGCCAGCTCACGGGAGGGACAGGGATATAATTCACCCCTCCACTTT. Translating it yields CASSREGQGYNSPLHF.

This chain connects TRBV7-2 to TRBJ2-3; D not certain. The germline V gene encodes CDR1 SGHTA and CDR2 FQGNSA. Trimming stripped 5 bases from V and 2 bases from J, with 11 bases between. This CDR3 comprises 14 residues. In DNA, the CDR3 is TGTGCCAGCAGCCCCCAGGTGGCCACAGATACGCAGTATTTT. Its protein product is CASSPQVATDTQYF.

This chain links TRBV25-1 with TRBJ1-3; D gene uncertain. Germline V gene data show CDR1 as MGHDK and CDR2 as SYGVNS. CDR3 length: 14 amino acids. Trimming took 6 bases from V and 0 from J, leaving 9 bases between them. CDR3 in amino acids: CASREDHSGNTIYF. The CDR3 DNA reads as TGTGCCAGCAGAGAGGACCACTCTGGAAACACCATATATTTT. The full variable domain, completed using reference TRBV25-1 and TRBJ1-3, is EADIYQTPRYLVIGTGKKITLECSQTMGHDKMYWYQQDPGMELHLIHYSYGVNSTEKGDLSSESTVSRIRTEHFPLTLESARPSHTSQYLCASREDHSGNTIYFGEGSWLTVV.

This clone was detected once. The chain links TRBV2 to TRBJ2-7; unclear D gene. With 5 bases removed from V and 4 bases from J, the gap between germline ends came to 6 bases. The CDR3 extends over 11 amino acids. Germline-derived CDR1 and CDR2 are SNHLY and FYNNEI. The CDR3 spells CASSTLYEQYF. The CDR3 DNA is TGTGCCAGCAGTACCCTTTACGAGCAGTACTTC.

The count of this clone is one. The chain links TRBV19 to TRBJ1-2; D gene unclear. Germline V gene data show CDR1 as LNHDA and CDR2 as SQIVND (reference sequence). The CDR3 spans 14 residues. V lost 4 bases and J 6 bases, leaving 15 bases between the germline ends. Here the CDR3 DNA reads TGTGCCAGTAGTAAAGAATTTCGCGTTCATGGCTACACCTTC. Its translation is CASSKEFRVHGYTF.

CDR3 in amino acids: CASSLVRGTDTQYF. The CDR3 coding sequence is TGTGCCAGCAGCTTAGTCCGGGGTACAGATACGCAGTATTTT. V usage is TRBV11-3 and J usage is TRBJ2-3; TRBD2 might be the D (5 bases). The CDR3 is 14 residues long. Germline-derived CDR1 and CDR2 are SGHNT and YENEEA. Trimming took 1 base from V and 3 from J, leaving 8 bases between them.

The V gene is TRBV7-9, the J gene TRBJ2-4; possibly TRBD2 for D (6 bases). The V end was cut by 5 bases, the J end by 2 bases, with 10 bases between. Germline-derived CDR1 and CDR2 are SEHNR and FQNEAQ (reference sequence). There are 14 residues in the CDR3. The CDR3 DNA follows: TGTGCCAGCAGCCCGGCGGGATCCAAAAACATTCAGTACTTC. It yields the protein CASSPAGSKNIQYF.

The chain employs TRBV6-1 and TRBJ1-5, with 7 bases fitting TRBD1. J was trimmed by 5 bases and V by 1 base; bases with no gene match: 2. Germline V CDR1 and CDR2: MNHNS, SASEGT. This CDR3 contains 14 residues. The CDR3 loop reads CASSEGGQYQPQHF. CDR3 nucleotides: TGTGCCAGCAGTGAAGGGGGACAGTATCAGCCCCAGCATTTT.

The CDR3 sequence is CASGQGSYGYTF. The DNA of the CDR3 is TGTGCCAGCGGTCAGGGGAGCTATGGCTACACCTTC. The V gene is TRBV12-3 or TRBV12-4, the J gene TRBJ1-2; D perhaps matches TRBD1 (6 bases). The CDR3 contains 12 residues. V dropped 8 bases and J dropped 4 bases, with 11 bases sitting between them.

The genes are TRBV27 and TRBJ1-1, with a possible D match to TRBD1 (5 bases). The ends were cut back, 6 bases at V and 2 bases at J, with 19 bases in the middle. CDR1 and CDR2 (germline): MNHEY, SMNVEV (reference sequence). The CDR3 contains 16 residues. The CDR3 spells CASRFHSGGTNTEAFF. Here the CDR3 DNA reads TGTGCCAGCAGGTTTCACAGTGGGGGAACAAACACTGAAGCTTTCTTT.

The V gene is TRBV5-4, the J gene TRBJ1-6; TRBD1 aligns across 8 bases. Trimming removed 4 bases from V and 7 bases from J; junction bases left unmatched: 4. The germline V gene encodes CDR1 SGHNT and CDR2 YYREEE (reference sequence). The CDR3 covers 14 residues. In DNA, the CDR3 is TGTGCCAGCAGCGCAGGGGGCAGGAATTCACCCCTCCACTTT. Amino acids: CASSAGGRNSPLHF.

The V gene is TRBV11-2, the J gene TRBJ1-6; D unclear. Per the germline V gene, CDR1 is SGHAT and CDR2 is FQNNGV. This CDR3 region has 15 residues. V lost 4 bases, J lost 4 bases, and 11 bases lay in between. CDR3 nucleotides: TGTGCCAGCAGCTCGCAGACACCTTATAATTCACCCCTCCACTTT. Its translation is CASSSQTPYNSPLHF.

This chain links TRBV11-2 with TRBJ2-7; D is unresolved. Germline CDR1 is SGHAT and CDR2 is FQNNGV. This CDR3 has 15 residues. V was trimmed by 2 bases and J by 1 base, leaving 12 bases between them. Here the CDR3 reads CASSLMAVPSYEQYF. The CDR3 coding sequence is TGTGCCAGCAGCTTAATGGCGGTGCCATCCTACGAGCAGTACTTC.

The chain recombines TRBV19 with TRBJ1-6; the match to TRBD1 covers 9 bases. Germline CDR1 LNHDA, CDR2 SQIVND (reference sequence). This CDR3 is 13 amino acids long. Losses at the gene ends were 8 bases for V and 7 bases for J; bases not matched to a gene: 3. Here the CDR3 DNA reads TGTGCCAGTCACGACAGGGGGAATTCACCCCTCCACTTT. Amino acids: CASHDRGNSPLHF.

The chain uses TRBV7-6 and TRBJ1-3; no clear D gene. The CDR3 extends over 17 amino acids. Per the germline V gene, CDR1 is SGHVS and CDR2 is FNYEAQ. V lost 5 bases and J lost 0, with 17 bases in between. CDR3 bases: TGTGCCAGCAGCGACAAGTATGGGCGTCGCTCTGGAAACACCATATATTTT. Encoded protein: CASSDKYGRRSGNTIYF.

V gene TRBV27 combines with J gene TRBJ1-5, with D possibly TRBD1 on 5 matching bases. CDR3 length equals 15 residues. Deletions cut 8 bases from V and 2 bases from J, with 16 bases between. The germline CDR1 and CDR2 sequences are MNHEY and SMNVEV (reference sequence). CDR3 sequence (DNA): TGTGCCAGCTCACGACTAGGGGCCGGCAATCAGCCCCAGCATTTT. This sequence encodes CASSRLGAGNQPQHF.

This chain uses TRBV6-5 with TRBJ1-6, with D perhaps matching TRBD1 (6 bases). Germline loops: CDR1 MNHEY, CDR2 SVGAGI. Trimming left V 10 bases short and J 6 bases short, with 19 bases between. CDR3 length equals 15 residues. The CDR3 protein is CAIRKGTTTNSPLHF. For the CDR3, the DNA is TGTGCCATCCGAAAAGGGACAACTACTAATTCACCCCTCCACTTT.

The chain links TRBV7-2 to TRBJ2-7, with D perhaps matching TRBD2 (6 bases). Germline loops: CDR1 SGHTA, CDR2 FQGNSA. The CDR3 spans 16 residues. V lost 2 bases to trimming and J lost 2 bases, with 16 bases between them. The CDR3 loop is CASSLPPPGTAYEQYF. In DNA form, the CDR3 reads TGTGCCAGCAGCTTACCGCCCCCCGGGACTGCCTACGAGCAGTACTTC.

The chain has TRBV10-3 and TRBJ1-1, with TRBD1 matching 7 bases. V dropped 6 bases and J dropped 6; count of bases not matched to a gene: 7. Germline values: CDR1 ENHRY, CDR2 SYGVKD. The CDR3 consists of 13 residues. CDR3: CAISPGGLPEAFF. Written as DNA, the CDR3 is TGTGCCATCAGCCCAGGGGGACTTCCTGAAGCTTTCTTT.

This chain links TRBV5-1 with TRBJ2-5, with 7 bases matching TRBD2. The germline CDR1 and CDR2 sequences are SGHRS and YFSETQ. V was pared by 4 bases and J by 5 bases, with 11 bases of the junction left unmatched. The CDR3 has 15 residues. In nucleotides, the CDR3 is TGCGCCAGCAGCGGGGAGGGGATCGGAGGGGAGACCCAGTACTTC. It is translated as CASSGEGIGGETQYF. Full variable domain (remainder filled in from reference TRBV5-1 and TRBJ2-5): KAGVTQTPRYLIKTRGQQVTLSCSPISGHRSVSWYQQTPGQGLQFLFEYFSETQRNKGNFPGRFSGRQFSNSRSEMNVSTLELGDSALYLCASSGEGIGGETQYFGPGTRLLVL.

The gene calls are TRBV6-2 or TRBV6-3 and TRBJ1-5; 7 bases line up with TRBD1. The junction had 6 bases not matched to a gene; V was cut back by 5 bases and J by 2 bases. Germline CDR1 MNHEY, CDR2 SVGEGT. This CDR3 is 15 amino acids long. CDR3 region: CASSADRDRNQPQHF. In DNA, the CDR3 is TGTGCCAGCAGTGCCGACAGGGATCGCAATCAGCCCCAGCATTTT.

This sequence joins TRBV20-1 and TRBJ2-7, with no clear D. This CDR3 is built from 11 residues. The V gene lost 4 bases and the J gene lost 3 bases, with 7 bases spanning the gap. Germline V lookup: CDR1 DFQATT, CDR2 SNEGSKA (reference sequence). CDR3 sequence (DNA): TGCAGTGCTAAAAAGATCTACGAGCAGTACTTC. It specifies CSAKKIYEQYF.

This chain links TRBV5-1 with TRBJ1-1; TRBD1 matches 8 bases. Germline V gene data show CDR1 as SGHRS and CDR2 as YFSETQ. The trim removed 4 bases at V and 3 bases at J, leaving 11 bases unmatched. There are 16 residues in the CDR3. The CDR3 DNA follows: TGCGCCAGCAGCCCACCCCCCGGACAGGGTTACACTGAAGCTTTCTTT. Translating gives CASSPPPGQGYTEAFF.